This TCR beta chain was found in a study of shared clonotypes between healthy human individuals (dated by TCRdb to about 2020). Study-level background: Three men and a couple of women, aged 18 to 49 years, made up the cohort. The study deeply sequenced blood TCR repertoires of about five healthy adults to estimate repertoire size and the extent of clonotype sharing between individuals. Different laboratories and diverse techniques were used to prepare libraries and sequence TCR repertoires, to increase sequencing depth and limit assay-specific biases. Between about 0.85 and 10 billion PBMCs per donor were obtained by leukapheresis. Per donor, three plates each were used for CD4 naive and CD4 memory, two for CD8 naive, and one for CD8 memory.

TCR CDR3 regions were amplified from genomic DNA by multiplex PCR using the deep immunoSEQ assay. For each cell subset, the extracted genomic DNA was distributed evenly across all wells of several immunoSEQ 96-well plates, and each plate served as one replicate. For sorted subsets, approximately 210 ng of genomic DNA, equivalent to around 31,000 T cell genomes, went into each replicate PCR. Purified libraries were quantified with a Qubit 3.0 fluorometer, sized on a Bioanalyzer 2100, and re-quantified with the KAPA Library Quantification kit. A separate single-read 150-cycle Illumina NextSeq 550 flow cell was used to sequence each immunoSEQ 96-well plate. As for the original processing: Because the immunoSEQ output held only junctional sequences and lacked quality scores, the filtering could not match the filtering applied to full-length reads. Sequences were annotated with PyIR, a Python wrapper for IgBLAST v1.9, using IMGT germline references to assign V/J genes and CDR3. Any read was removed if the V/J assignment was weak (E-value above 1e-6), the CDR3 was missing, or the read contained stop codons, out-of-frame junctions, or ambiguous translated residues. V3J clonotypes were defined as sequences sharing an identical inferred V gene, J gene, and CDR3 amino acid sequence. The percentage overlap between two repertoires was calculated by dividing the number of shared unique clonotypes by the size of the smaller repertoire. Repertoire richness was assessed with RTK rarefaction, the Chao1 estimator, and Recon v2.1 estimates of unobserved clonotypes. Generation probabilities for all TCRbeta clonotypes obtained by the gDNA method from four donors were computed using OLGA. The table was pulled from immuneACCESS by TCRdb, which kept in-frame rearrangements only. Such tables lose some clones; where checked, under half of the loss comes from unresolved V genes, and the rest has no known cause. V, J and clone size reflect that table, while D and trimming were determined from the DNA. Here the sample has some 2 million clones; approximately 95% occur a single time. The ten largest clones capture more than 0.1% of the sample.

The CDR3 runs 15 amino acids, cysteine and phenylalanine included. Only the CDR3 DNA is retained, 45 bases long and in frame from the first base. From the germline V gene, CDR1 is SGHRS and CDR2 is YFSETQ. V loses 0 bases at its end and J loses 5 bases; junction bases beyond the gene matches: 6. Comment on this clone: Its target antigen remains unknown. No per-base quality is available; no much larger clone lies one base away.

Results the study describes overall, beyond this receptor: Rarefaction of sorted-subset datasets indicated incomplete sequencing despite the large sequencing depth. Sampling was restricted to blood, and TCR repertoires in tissues likely differ from the TCR repertoires found in blood. Compared with non-shared clonotypes, clonotypes shared by all four sorted-subset donors had higher generation probabilities. Naive subsets generally had larger estimated clonotype richness than memory subsets. The small number of donors limited the genetic and exposure-history diversity represented. Pairwise subsampling indicated that sequencing depth was expected to affect the degree of clonotype sharing among donors. Around 5.4% of naive CD4, approximately 3.7% of naive CD8, 2.3% of memory CD4, and 0.4% of memory CD8 clonotypes were shared across a few donors.

Healthy HIV-negative adults with no recently reported acute infections or vaccinations were included as donors. Only Caucasian adults living in Nashville, Tennessee, USA were represented among the donors. Magnetic negative selection was used to enrich CD4+ T cells, after which naive cells were positively selected on CD45RA and the negative fraction became the memory subset. Blood was collected by leukapheresis, and PBMCs were isolated by Ficoll-Histopaque density gradient centrifugation and then cryopreserved in liquid nitrogen vapor phase. Analytical flow cytometry was used to check the purity and quantity of every magnetically sorted T cell population. From each sorted fraction, genomic DNA was isolated and quantified by UV absorbance on a Nanodrop 2000c.

This clonotype was sampled from a man between 18 and 35 years old in good health. The sequencing input was naive CD4+ T cells sorted from blood. Read against the paper, the sample's cell subset or site label means: CD45RA+ positively selected. This sequence uses TRBV5-1 and TRBJ2-7; 9 of the junction bases match TRBD1. The DNA is TGCGCCAGCAGCTTGGGAGGACAGGGGATTAACGAGCAGTACTTC. This translates into CASSLGGQGINEQYF.